One and the same sample provided the 2 T cell receptor beta chains below, sequenced in a study of cytomegalovirus exposure and HLA in healthy donors. Researchers ran the PCR with 60 Vbeta and 13 Jbeta primers. Sequencing was performed with immunoSEQ multiplex PCR; in TCRdb, only in-frame clones are kept and a portion is missing. Among some 180,000 clones listed, roughly 9.5% were seen once. The sample was PBMCs. These receptors were obtained from a woman in her twenties or thirties in good health and CMV-seropositive.

The genes are TRBV7-9 and TRBJ2-7; possibly TRBD2 for D (6 bases). The CDR3 covers 13 residues. CDR1 and CDR2 (germline): SEHNR, FQNEAQ (reference sequence). The V gene lost 5 bases and the J gene lost 3 bases, with 11 bases spanning the gap. CDR3 loop: CASSAGRSYEQYF. The CDR3 region has the DNA TGTGCCAGCAGCGCGGGACGGAGCTACGAGCAGTACTTC.

This chain joins TRBV10-2 and TRBJ2-5, with 11 bases identical to TRBD2. The CDR3 has 15 amino acids. Germline V CDR1 and CDR2: WSHSY, SAAADI. The V and J ends lost 5 bases and 5 bases, in that order; junction bases with no gene match: 7. CDR3 bases: TGCGCCAGCAGTCTTAGCGGGAGGGGCGGTGAGACCCAGTACTTC. It specifies CASSLSGRGGETQYF.